The 23 T cell receptor beta chains below all came from one sample that was sequenced in a study of blood T cell repertoires in COVID-19. Profiling relied on immunoSEQ multiplex PCR, and the TCRdb table lists in-frame clones only, not all of them. In the table there are about 80,000 clones, about 81% of which are singletons. The sample taken for sequencing was peripheral blood. These receptors all stem from a human donor in a cohort sampled during active COVID-19.

The rearrangement joins TRBV7-2 to TRBJ2-1; 12 bases are shared with TRBD2. The trim removed 7 bases at V and 0 bases at J, leaving 7 bases unmatched. The length of the CDR3 is 17 residues. Germline CDR1 SGHTA, CDR2 FQGNSA. CDR3 amino acids: CASNGLAGSSSYNEQFF. CDR3 nucleotide sequence: TGTGCCAGCAACGGACTAGCGGGGTCAAGCTCCTACAATGAGCAGTTCTTC. Together with reference TRBV7-2 and TRBJ2-1, the CDR3 gives the full variable domain: GAGVSQSPSNKVTEKGKDVELRCDPISGHTALYWYRQSLGQGLEFLIYFQGNSAPDKSGLPSDRFSAERTGGSVSTLTIQRTQQEDSAVYLCASNGLAGSSSYNEQFFGPGTRLTVL.

This clone was recorded once. The rearrangement links TRBV30 to TRBJ2-3; tentatively, D is TRBD2 (5 bases). V was cut by 8 bases and J by 1 base, with 13 bases left in between. The CDR3 covers 13 residues. CDR1 is GTSNPN and CDR2 is SVGIG in the germline V gene (reference sequence). The DNA of the CDR3 is TGTGCCCTGGAGCCCGGGGGCACAGATACGCAGTATTTT. Protein sequence: CALEPGGTDTQYF.

This chain connects TRBV7-2 to TRBJ1-4; a weak D match, TRBD1 (5 bases). Per germline, CDR1 SGHTA and CDR2 FQGNSA. Trimming stripped 6 bases from V and 2 bases from J, with 16 bases between. This CDR3 comprises 16 residues. The CDR3, as DNA: TGTGCCAGCAGTCAATGGGGCGTGGGCACTAATGAAAAACTGTTTTTT. It is translated as CASSQWGVGTNEKLFF. The variable domain in full, completed from reference TRBV7-2 and TRBJ1-4, reads GAGVSQSPSNKVTEKGKDVELRCDPISGHTALYWYRQSLGQGLEFLIYFQGNSAPDKSGLPSDRFSAERTGGSVSTLTIQRTQQEDSAVYLCASSQWGVGTNEKLFFGSGTQLSVL.

CDR3 sequence reads: CSVLTGTETFYEQYF. The CDR3 DNA is TGCAGCGTCCTCACCGGGACAGAGACCTTCTACGAGCAGTACTTC. This chain uses TRBV29-1 with TRBJ2-7; 7 positions agree with TRBD1. V gave up 6 bases and J gave up 3 bases; unmatched junction bases: 14. The CDR3 is 15 amino acids. Germline CDR1 SQVTM, CDR2 ANQGSEA.

CDR3 sequence (DNA): TGTGCCATCAGTCCGGACAGGGGAATTCAGTACTTC. This gives the protein CAISPDRGIQYF. The V call is TRBV10-3, the J call TRBJ2-4; 9 bases match TRBD1. Trimming took 5 bases from V and 10 from J; bases not matched to a gene: 3. The CDR3 consists of 12 residues. Per germline, CDR1 ENHRY and CDR2 SYGVKD.

The chain joins TRBV14 to TRBJ1-2, with 7 bases lining up with TRBD1. The trim removed 3 bases at V and 8 bases at J, leaving 3 bases unmatched. This CDR3 comprises 12 residues. Germline V gene lookup returns CDR1 SGHDN and CDR2 FVKESK. The CDR3 here is CASSQTGSGYTF. CDR3 coding DNA: TGTGCCAGCAGCCAGACAGGGAGCGGCTACACCTTC.

The V gene is TRBV11-2, the J gene TRBJ1-1; D unresolved. From germline, CDR1 is SGHAT and CDR2 FQNNGV. CDR3 length: 15 residues. V was cut by 1 base and J by 4 bases, with 13 bases left in between. The CDR3 reads CASSLAWAAGTEAFF. The CDR3 region has the DNA TGTGCCAGCAGCTTAGCCTGGGCAGCGGGCACTGAAGCTTTCTTT.

The chain uses TRBV6-5 and TRBJ2-7; D might be TRBD2 (6 bases). V was cut by 10 bases and J by 0 bases, with 16 bases left in between. Looked up from germline, CDR1 is MNHEY and CDR2 is SVGAGI. The CDR3 has 14 residues. The DNA for the CDR3 is TGTGCCACCAACCGGTTTAGCGGCTCCTACGAGCAGTACTTC. This translates into CATNRFSGSYEQYF.

The genes are TRBV13 and TRBJ2-7; the match to TRBD1 covers 7 bases. Germline CDR1 and CDR2: PRHDT and FYEKMQ (reference sequence). V lost 5 bases and J lost 0; bases outside the gene matches: 10. The CDR3 covers 16 residues. Written as DNA, the CDR3 is TGTGCCAGCAGCCCTCAGGGGGATAGGAGCTCCTACGAGCAGTACTTC. It is translated as CASSPQGDRSSYEQYF.

This chain connects TRBV2 to TRBJ1-3; D not resolved. V lost 6 bases and J lost 0, with 9 bases in between. Per the germline V gene, CDR1 is SNHLY and CDR2 is FYNNEI. The CDR3 totals 14 residues. The DNA for the CDR3 is TGTGCCAGCAGGGCAGTCCTCTCTGGAAACACCATATATTTT. It yields the protein CASRAVLSGNTIYF.

V usage is TRBV18 and J usage is TRBJ2-5; TRBD1 matches at 10 bases. Germline lookup yields CDR1 KGHSH and CDR2 LQKENI. The CDR3 extends over 14 amino acids. The trim removed 5 bases at V and 8 bases at J, leaving 8 bases unmatched. This CDR3 is CASSTEGQGTTQYF. The CDR3 coding sequence is TGTGCCAGCTCAACTGAGGGACAGGGGACCACCCAGTACTTC.

The J gene is TRBJ2-5, the V gene TRBV6-4; D remains ambiguous. Trimming left V 4 bases short and J 4 bases short, with 10 bases between. The CDR3 loop spans 13 amino acids. Germline V gene lookup returns CDR1 MRHNA and CDR2 SNTAGT. CDR3 nucleotides: TGTGCCAGCAGTGCGACAACGCGAGAGACCCAGTACTTC. This translates into CASSATTRETQYF.

V usage is TRBV5-1 and J usage is TRBJ1-6, with D uncertain. CDR1 SGHRS and CDR2 YFSETQ come from the germline V gene. CDR3 length: 13 residues. The ends were cut back, 3 bases at V and 7 bases at J, with 8 bases in the middle. The CDR3 coding sequence is TGCGCCAGCAGCTCGGGATTAAATTCACCCCTCCACTTT. This codes for CASSSGLNSPLHF.

The V and J genes are TRBV5-6 and TRBJ1-5; D is undetermined. Per germline, CDR1 SGHDT and CDR2 YYEEEE. V dropped 0 bases and J dropped 7 bases, with 8 bases sitting between them. There are 13 residues in the CDR3. The CDR3 nucleotides read TGTGCCAGCAGCTTGGTCTATGAACAGCCCCAGCATTTT. Residues: CASSLVYEQPQHF. Looking up the rest from reference TRBV5-6 and TRBJ1-5 gives the full variable domain: DAGVTQSPTHLIKTRGQQVTLRCSPKSGHDTVSWYQQALGQGPQFIFQYYEEEERQRGNFPDRFSGHQFPNYSSELNVNALLLGDSALYLCASSLVYEQPQHFGDGTRLSIL.

V is TRBV19 and J is TRBJ1-1, with D maybe TRBD1 (5 bases). The germline V and J ends were trimmed by 6 bases and 0 bases, with 8 bases remaining between them. Germline values: CDR1 LNHDA, CDR2 SQIVND (reference sequence). This CDR3 contains 13 residues. Written as DNA, the CDR3 is TGTGCCAGTAGGCAGGGTATGAACACTGAAGCTTTCTTT. Translation: CASRQGMNTEAFF.

The chain has TRBV29-1 and TRBJ2-2, with D perhaps TRBD1 (6 bases). CDR1 and CDR2 (germline): SQVTM, ANQGSEA. V lost 4 bases to trimming and J lost 0 bases, with 9 bases between them. This CDR3 comprises 14 residues. The CDR3 DNA sequence: TGCAGCGTTGGTGGGACAACGAACACCGGGGAGCTGTTTTTT. It yields the protein CSVGGTTNTGELFF.

The V gene is TRBV2, the J gene TRBJ1-2; TRBD1 agrees at 7 bases. The J segment lost 4 bases and the V segment lost 8 bases, leaving 13 bases of the junction unmatched. In germline, CDR1 is SNHLY, CDR2 FYNNEI. This CDR3 region has 15 residues. CDR3: CASCPGEGAGYGYTF. The CDR3 region has the DNA TGTGCCAGCTGTCCCGGAGAGGGGGCAGGCTATGGCTACACCTTC.

This chain joins TRBV14 and TRBJ2-3; TRBD1 matches at 7 bases. Germline V gene sequence: CDR1 SGHDN, CDR2 FVKESK. V was pared by 5 bases and J by 2 bases, with 7 bases of the junction left unmatched. The CDR3 totals 15 residues. CDR3 residues: CASSSQGTSTDTQYF. For the CDR3, the DNA is TGTGCCAGCAGCTCACAGGGGACCTCCACAGATACGCAGTATTTT.

V is TRBV2 and J is TRBJ1-2; weak D call: TRBD1 (6 bases). The CDR3 totals 16 residues. The ends were cut back, 3 bases at V and 3 bases at J, with 17 bases in the middle. Germline lookup yields CDR1 SNHLY and CDR2 FYNNEI. This CDR3 is CASSEGARDMDYGYTF. The DNA for the CDR3 is TGTGCCAGCAGTGAGGGGGCTCGGGACATGGACTATGGCTACACCTTC.

This clone was seen once. This sequence joins TRBV29-1 and TRBJ2-3, with a weak D call TRBD1 (6 bases). Trimming pared 8 bases from V and 6 bases from J, leaving 12 bases between. The CDR3 runs 11 residues. From germline, CDR1 is SQVTM and CDR2 ANQGSEA. The CDR3 region has the DNA TGCAGCATAAACAGGGCGGATACGCAGTATTTT. Amino acid sequence: CSINRADTQYF.

This clone came up a few times. At one of its ends the junction is not consistent with the germline gene, which may arise from a read error. The chain recombines TRBV9 with TRBJ2-1; maybe TRBD2 (6 bases). The germline gives CDR1 SGDLS, CDR2 YYNGEE. The CDR3 runs to 13 residues. DNA for the CDR3: TGTGCCAGCAGCGCGGGGGAGGCTTATGAGCGGTTCTTC. Amino acids: CASSAGEAYERFF.

In its sample, this clone was seen a few times. The chain couples TRBV4-1 to TRBJ1-6, with TRBD1 matching over 8 bases. V gave up 0 bases and J gave up 14 bases; unmatched junction bases: 12. The CDR3 has 16 amino acids. The germline gives CDR1 MGHRA, CDR2 YSYEKL. The CDR3 DNA reads as TGCGCCAGCAGCCAAGATGTTCGGACAGGGCGAAGATCCCTCCACTTT. This encodes CASSQDVRTGRRSLHF.

The chain is built from TRBV18 and TRBJ2-1, with 12 bases aligning to TRBD1. The CDR3 is 16 amino acids. Germline CDR1 KGHSH, CDR2 LQKENI. V shed 6 bases and J 0 bases; nucleotides not matched to a gene: 3. The CDR3 DNA sequence: TGTGCCAGCTCGGGACAGGGGGCGAGCTCCTACAATGAGCAGTTCTTC. This encodes CASSGQGASSYNEQFF.